The T cell receptor (beta chain) described here comes from a study of identical twins. This clonotype was seen a few times. Its target is not known. Study findings and constraints: Models predicted less out-of-frame TCR alpha sharing in monozygotic twins than was found. Insertions were reduced in abundant cord blood beta clonotypes but not in memory repertoires.

TCRdb passed the 5' RACE reads through MiXCR, listing each CDR3 protein once. The repertoire holds under 350,000 distinct CDR3 sequences, with roughly 10% as singletons. Trimming pared 3 bases from V and 6 bases from J, leaving 17 bases between. The CDR3 length is 15 residues. These same records also appear under a second study, on yellow fever vaccine responses in identical twins. That work contributes: Twin vaccine T cell responses reportedly seemed partly convergent, partly personalized.

Sequencing was performed on CD8+ T cells sorted from blood. V and J are TRBV12-3 or TRBV12-4 and TRBJ2-5; the D gene is possibly TRBD2 (5 bases). This TCR was sampled from a woman aged 18-29 years in good health. The CDR3 DNA reads as TGTGCCAGCAGTTTCGAGCTCTCCCCGGGGAAGACCCAGTACTTC. Translation gives CASSFELSPGKTQYF.